This note documents a single T cell receptor beta chain sequence. Sequenced by immunoSEQ multiplex PCR; TCRdb stores in-frame clones only, minus some. The table includes approximately 300,000 clones, 90% detected once. The entry originates in a study of blood T cell repertoires in COVID-19. Donors were grouped by their self-reported clinical history. Recovery among Cohort 3 donors was established by two negative PCRs, clearance, or symptom resolution. Per the germline V gene, CDR1 is SQVTM and CDR2 is ANQGSEA. V was clipped by 5 bases and J by 4 bases; unmatched bases: 5. The CDR3 is 12 amino acids. This chain links TRBV29-1 with TRBJ2-7; 7 nucleotides agree with TRBD1. Sequencing was done on a sample of PBMCs or T cells enriched from blood (not recorded which). The origin of this receptor is a man in his fifties or sixties who had recovered from COVID-19. CDR3 DNA: TGCAGCGTTCTGGGACAGCATTACGAGCAGTACTTC. Translation: CSVLGQHYEQYF.